The rows below give T cell receptor beta chains drawn from one sample of a study of blood T cell repertoires in COVID-19. The repertoire was sequenced with immunoSEQ multiplex PCR; TCRdb's copy has only in-frame clones and lacks some. The sample holds around 240,000 clones, 70% to 90% seen once. Sequenced: peripheral blood. These TCRs come from a man aged 35-49 years with acute or convalescent COVID-19. Each CDR3 is given with its conserved first and last residue. D genes are given only for firm matches.

V gene: TRBV6-1
D gene: TRBD1
J gene: TRBJ2-7
CDR3 protein: CASSEALGYRQGQSSYEQYF

V gene: TRBV11-2
D gene: -
J gene: TRBJ1-6
CDR3 protein: CASSRVYLTGPEALHF

V gene: TRBV9
D gene: TRBD1
J gene: TRBJ2-1
CDR3 protein: CASSQQGAYNEQFF

V gene: TRBV19
D gene: -
J gene: TRBJ2-1
CDR3 protein: CASSIFRGYEQFF

V gene: TRBV5-8
D gene: -
J gene: TRBJ1-2
CDR3 protein: CASSELQVYGYTF

V gene: TRBV29-1
D gene: TRBD1
J gene: TRBJ2-1
CDR3 protein: CSVLTGDEQFF

V gene: TRBV9
D gene: TRBD2
J gene: TRBJ2-5
CDR3 protein: CASSWGLAGAETQYF

V gene: TRBV15
D gene: TRBD1
J gene: TRBJ1-3
CDR3 protein: CATSIMTGGSGNTIYF

V gene: TRBV5-1
D gene: -
J gene: TRBJ1-2
CDR3 protein: CASSLGAREDGYTF

V gene: TRBV2
D gene: -
J gene: TRBJ1-5
CDR3 protein: CASSGQYSNQPQHF

V gene: TRBV2
D gene: TRBD2
J gene: TRBJ2-2
CDR3 protein: CASRGTSFTGELFF

V gene: TRBV5-6
D gene: -
J gene: TRBJ2-2
CDR3 protein: CASSHWSPGELFF

V gene: TRBV27
D gene: TRBD1
J gene: TRBJ1-6
CDR3 protein: CASSSTGQSNSPLHF

V gene: TRBV11-2
D gene: TRBD2
J gene: TRBJ2-7
CDR3 protein: CASSSPVRGEYEQYF

V gene: TRBV19
D gene: TRBD1
J gene: TRBJ1-1
CDR3 protein: CASSINRGRDTEAFF

V gene: TRBV18
D gene: -
J gene: TRBJ2-7
CDR3 protein: CASSLQDTDYEQYF

V gene: TRBV18
D gene: -
J gene: TRBJ1-6
CDR3 protein: CASSPVTGSYNSPLHF

V gene: TRBV6-5
D gene: -
J gene: TRBJ1-3
CDR3 protein: CASSRPQGNTIYF

V gene: TRBV7-3
D gene: TRBD1
J gene: TRBJ2-3
CDR3 protein: CASSLSGQVGSDTQYF